The source of this T cell receptor (beta chain) is a study of T cell clones after liver transplantation. Study-level background: Immunosuppression withdrawal was tried within 2 years after liver transplantation in this trial. Study conclusions and caveats: In a couple of subjects, few donor cells limited the measurable donor-reactive repertoire. A larger donor-reactive than third-party decline suggested partial antigen-specific deletion.

Trimming removed 10 bases from V and 7 bases from J, with 17 bases in between. There are 13 residues in the CDR3. CDR1 is LNHDA and CDR2 is SQIVND in the germline V gene (reference sequence). Sorting of unstimulated PBMCs yielded separate CD3+CD4+ and CD3+CD8+ fractions. Of note for this clone: Its antigen is still unknown.

The data were produced by immunoSEQ multiplex PCR, yet TCRdb's version contains in-frame clones alone and is incomplete. The sample lists about 15,000 clones; about 93% were seen once. The sample consisted of CD8+ T cells from blood, taken before liver transplant. The TCR was taken from a human donor who received a liver transplant. The V call is TRBV19, the J call TRBJ1-5; possible D gene TRBD1, 5 bases. The chain's CDR3 is CATRPSGGQPQHF. CDR3 coding DNA: TGTGCCACCCGACCCAGTGGGGGGCAGCCCCAGCATTTT. The complete variable domain, with remaining parts taken from reference TRBV19 and TRBJ1-5, reads DGGITQSPKYLFRKEGQNVTLSCEQNLNHDAMYWYRQDPGQGLRLIYYSQIVNDFQKGDIAEGYSVSREKKESFPLTVTSAQKNPTAFYLCATRPSGGQPQHFGDGTRLSIL.